This T cell receptor (beta chain) was found in a study of blood T cell repertoires in COVID-19. Trimming stripped 1 base from V and 0 bases from J, with 15 bases between. This CDR3 has 17 amino acids. Germline V gives CDR1 SGHTA, CDR2 FQGNSA. Profiling relied on immunoSEQ multiplex PCR, and the TCRdb table lists in-frame clones only, not all of them. The data contain 210,000 or so clones, 80% to 90% of them singletons. The sequence was obtained from a woman older than 75 with acute or convalescent COVID-19. The sequenced sample was peripheral blood. The chain recombines TRBV7-2 with TRBJ2-5; possibly TRBD1 for D (5 bases). Written as DNA, the CDR3 is TGTGCCAGCAGCTTAGTTGGAAGGGGCGAACACCAAGAGACCCAGTACTTC. It translates to CASSLVGRGEHQETQYF.